This T cell receptor (beta chain) appears in the sequencing data of a study of cytotoxic CD8 clonotypes in ibrutinib-treated CLL. About this clone: What it binds is unknown.

Germline CDR1 reads KGHSH; CDR2 reads LQKENI. The CDR3 consists of 18 residues. V was pared by 0 bases and J by 0 bases, with 15 bases between. TCRdb's table, derived via immunoSEQ multiplex PCR, lists solely in-frame clones and lacks some. The sample lists around 310,000 clones; roughly 85% were seen once. Study-level results: Baseline-level clonality went beyond age-matched healthy donors and moved in step with circulating CD8+ T-cell counts. Stable or contracted on treatment, public clonotypes were also uncommon. The times at which samples were taken varied between sustained-remission and progressing patients.

The sequence derives from a human donor with chronic lymphocytic leukemia. The sequences come from PBMCs, collected before ibrutinib treatment. This chain links TRBV18 with TRBJ1-3; D remains ambiguous. The CDR3: CASSPPIGQSLSGNTIYF. Written as DNA, the CDR3 is TGTGCCAGCTCACCACCCATCGGGCAGAGCCTCTCTGGAAACACCATATATTTT.